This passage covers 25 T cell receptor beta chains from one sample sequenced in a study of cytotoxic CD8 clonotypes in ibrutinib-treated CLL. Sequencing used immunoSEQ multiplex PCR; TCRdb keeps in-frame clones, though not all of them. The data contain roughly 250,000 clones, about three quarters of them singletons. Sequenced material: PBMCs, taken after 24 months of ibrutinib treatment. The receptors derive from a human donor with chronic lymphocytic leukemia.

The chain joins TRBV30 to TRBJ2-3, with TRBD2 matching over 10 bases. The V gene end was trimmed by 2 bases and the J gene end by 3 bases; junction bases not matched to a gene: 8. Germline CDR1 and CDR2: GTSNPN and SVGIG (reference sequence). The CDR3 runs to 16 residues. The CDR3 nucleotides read TGTGCCTGGAGTCTTGGGCTAGCGGGAGCAACAGATACGCAGTATTTT. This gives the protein CAWSLGLAGATDTQYF.

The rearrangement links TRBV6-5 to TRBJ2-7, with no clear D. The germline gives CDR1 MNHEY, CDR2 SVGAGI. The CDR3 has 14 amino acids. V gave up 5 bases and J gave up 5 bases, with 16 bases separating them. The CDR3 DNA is TGTGCCAGCAGTACCAGTGGAGCTTATAACGAGCAGTACTTC. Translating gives CASSTSGAYNEQYF.

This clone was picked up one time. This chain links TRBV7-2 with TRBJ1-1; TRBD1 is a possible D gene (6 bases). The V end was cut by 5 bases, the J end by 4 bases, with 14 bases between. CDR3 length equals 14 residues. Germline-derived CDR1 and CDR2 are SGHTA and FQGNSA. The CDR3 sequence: CASSVTGYGTEAFF. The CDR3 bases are TGTGCCAGCAGCGTAACAGGGTATGGCACTGAAGCTTTCTTT.

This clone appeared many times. For the CDR3, the DNA is TGTGCCAGCAGCCTGACTGCTCAGGGAGAGACCCAGTACTTC. It translates to CASSLTAQGETQYF. This chain uses TRBV2 with TRBJ2-5; weak D call: TRBD1 (5 bases). The CDR3 runs to 14 residues. Trimming took 6 bases from V and 4 from J, leaving 15 bases between them. Germline CDR1 SNHLY, CDR2 FYNNEI. Based on the CDR3 plus reference TRBV2 and TRBJ2-5, the full variable domain is EPEVTQTPSHQVTQMGQEVILRCVPISNHLYFYWYRQILGQKVEFLVSFYNNEISEKSEIFDDQFSVERPDGSNFTLKIRSTKLEDSAMYFCASSLTAQGETQYFGPGTRLLVL.

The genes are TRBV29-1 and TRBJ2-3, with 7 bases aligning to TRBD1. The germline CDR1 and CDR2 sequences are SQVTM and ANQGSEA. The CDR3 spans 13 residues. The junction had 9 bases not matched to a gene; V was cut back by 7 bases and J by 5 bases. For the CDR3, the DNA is TGCAGCGCCTCCGTGACAGGGATAGATACGCAGTATTTT. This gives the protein CSASVTGIDTQYF.

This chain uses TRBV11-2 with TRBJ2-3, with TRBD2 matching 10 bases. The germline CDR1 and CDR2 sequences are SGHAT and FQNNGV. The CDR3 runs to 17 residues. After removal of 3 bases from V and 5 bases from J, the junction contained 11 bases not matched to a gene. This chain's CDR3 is CASSLNVGSGRGDTQYF. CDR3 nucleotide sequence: TGTGCCAGCAGCTTGAACGTTGGGAGCGGGAGGGGAGATACGCAGTATTTT.

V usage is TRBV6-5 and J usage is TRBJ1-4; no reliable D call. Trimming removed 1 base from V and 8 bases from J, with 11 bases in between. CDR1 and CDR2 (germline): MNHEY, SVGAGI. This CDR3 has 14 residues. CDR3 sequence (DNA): TGTGCCAGCAGTTACTACCTGACGGCCGAAAAACTGTTTTTT. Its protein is CASSYYLTAEKLFF.

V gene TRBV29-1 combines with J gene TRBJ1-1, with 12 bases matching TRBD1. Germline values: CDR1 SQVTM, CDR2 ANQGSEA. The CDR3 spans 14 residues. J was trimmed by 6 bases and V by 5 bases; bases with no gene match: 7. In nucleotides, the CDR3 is TGCAGCGTTCCGGGACAGGGGGCTAGCGCTGAAGCTTTCTTT. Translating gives CSVPGQGASAEAFF.

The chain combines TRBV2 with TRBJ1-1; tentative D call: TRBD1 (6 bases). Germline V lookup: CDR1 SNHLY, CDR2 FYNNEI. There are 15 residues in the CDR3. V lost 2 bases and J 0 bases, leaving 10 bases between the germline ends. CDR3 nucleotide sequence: TGTGCCAGCAGTGAAAGGGGGGGTCTGAACACTGAAGCTTTCTTT. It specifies CASSERGGLNTEAFF.

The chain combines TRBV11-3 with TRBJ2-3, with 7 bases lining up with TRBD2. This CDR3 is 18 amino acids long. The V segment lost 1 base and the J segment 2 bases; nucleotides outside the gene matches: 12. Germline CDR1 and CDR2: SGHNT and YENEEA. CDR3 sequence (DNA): TGTGCCAGCAGCTTAGGACCCGGAGGTAGCGGGTCCACAGATACGCAGTATTTT. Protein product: CASSLGPGGSGSTDTQYF.

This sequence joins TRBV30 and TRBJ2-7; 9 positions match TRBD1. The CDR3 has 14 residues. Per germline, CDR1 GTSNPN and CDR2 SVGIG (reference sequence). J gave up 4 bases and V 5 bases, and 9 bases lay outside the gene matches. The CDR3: CAWESGTGTYEQYF. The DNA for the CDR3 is TGTGCCTGGGAATCCGGGACAGGGACGTACGAGCAGTACTTC.

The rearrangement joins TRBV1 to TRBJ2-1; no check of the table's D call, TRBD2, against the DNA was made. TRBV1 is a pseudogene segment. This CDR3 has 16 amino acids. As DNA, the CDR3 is TGCACCAGCAGCCTCCGCGGCGGATTCTCCTACAATGAGCAGTTCTTC. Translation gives CTSSLRGGFSYNEQFF.

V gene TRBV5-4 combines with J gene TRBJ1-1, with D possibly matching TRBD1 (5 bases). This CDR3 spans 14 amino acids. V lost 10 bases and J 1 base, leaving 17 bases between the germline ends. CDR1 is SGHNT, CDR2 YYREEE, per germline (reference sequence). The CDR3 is CALAGGRANTEAFF. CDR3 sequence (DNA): TGTGCCCTCGCCGGGGGAAGGGCGAACACTGAAGCTTTCTTT.

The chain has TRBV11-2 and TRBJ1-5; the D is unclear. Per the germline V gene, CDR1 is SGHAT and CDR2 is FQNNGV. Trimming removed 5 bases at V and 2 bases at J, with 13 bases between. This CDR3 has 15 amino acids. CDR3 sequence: CASSLQEAGNQPQHF. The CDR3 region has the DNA TGTGCCAGCAGCCTTCAGGAAGCGGGCAATCAGCCCCAGCATTTT.

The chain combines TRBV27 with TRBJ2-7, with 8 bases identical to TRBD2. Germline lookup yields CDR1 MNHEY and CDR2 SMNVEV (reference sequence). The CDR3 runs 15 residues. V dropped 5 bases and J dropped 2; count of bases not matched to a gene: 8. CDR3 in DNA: TGTGCCAGCAGTCCCAAGACGGGAGGGCCCTACGAGCAGTACTTC. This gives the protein CASSPKTGGPYEQYF.

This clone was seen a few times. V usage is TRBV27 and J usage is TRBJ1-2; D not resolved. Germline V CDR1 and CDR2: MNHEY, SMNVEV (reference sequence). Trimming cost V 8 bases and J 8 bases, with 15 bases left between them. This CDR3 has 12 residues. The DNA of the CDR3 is TGTGCCAGCCGCCGGGAGAGGTCCGGCTACACCTTC. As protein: CASRRERSGYTF.

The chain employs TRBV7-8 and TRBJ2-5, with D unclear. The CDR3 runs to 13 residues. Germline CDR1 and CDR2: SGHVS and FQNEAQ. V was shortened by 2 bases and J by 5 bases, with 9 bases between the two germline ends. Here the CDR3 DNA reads TGTGCCAGCAGCTTAAGGTTTTTGGAGACCCAGTACTTC. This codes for CASSLRFLETQYF.

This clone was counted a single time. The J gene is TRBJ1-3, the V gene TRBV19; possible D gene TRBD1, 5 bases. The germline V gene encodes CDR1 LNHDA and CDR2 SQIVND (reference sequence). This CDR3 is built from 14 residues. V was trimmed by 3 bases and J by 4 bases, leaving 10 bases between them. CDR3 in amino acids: CASSILDRGNTIYF. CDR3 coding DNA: TGTGCCAGTAGTATCCTTGACAGAGGAAACACCATATATTTT.

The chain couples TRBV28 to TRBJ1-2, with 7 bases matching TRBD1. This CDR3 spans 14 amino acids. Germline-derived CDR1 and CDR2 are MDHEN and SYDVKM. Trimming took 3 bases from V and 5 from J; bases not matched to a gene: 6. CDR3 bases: TGTGCCAGCAGTTTGGTCCCAGGGGGGTATGGCTACACCTTC. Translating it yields CASSLVPGGYGYTF.

The CDR3 loop reads CASRPDRGRLQETQYF. The CDR3 nucleotides read TGTGCCAGCAGGCCTGACAGGGGGCGCTTACAAGAGACCCAGTACTTC. The chain employs TRBV28 and TRBJ2-5, with TRBD1 matching over 10 bases. The CDR3 has 16 amino acids. Germline CDR1 and CDR2: MDHEN and SYDVKM. J lost 2 bases, V lost 6 bases, and 9 bases had no gene match.

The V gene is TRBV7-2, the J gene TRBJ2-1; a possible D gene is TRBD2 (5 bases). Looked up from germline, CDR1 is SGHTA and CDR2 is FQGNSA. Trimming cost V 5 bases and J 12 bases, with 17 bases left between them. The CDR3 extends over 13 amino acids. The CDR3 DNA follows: TGTGCCAGCAGCGCCCCGGGGAGCGAATCGCAGTTCTTC. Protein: CASSAPGSESQFF.

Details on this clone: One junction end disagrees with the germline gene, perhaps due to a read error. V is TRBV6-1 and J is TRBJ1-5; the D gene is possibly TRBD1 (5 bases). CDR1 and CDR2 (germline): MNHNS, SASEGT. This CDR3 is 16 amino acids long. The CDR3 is CASRESATDSNQPQHF. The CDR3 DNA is TGTGCCAGCCGTGAAAGTGCGACAGATAGCAATCAGCCCCAGCATTTT.

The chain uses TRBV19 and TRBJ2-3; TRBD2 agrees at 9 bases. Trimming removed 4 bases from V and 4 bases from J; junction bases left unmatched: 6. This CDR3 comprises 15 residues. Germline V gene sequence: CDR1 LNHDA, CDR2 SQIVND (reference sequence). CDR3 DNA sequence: TGTGCCAGTAGTAGGCTAGCGGGGCCCGCAGATACGCAGTATTTT. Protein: CASSRLAGPADTQYF.

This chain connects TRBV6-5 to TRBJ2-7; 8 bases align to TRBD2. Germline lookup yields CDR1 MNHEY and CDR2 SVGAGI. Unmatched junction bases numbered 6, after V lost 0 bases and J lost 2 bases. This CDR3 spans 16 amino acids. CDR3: CASSYSRSGGAYEQYF. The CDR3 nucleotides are TGTGCCAGCAGTTACTCGAGAAGCGGGGGAGCCTACGAGCAGTACTTC.

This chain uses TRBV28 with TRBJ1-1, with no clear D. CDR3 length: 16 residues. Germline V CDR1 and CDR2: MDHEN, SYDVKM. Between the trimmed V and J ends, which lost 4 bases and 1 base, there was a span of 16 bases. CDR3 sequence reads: CASSSEHGVGNTEAFF. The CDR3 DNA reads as TGTGCCAGCAGTTCGGAACACGGGGTCGGGAACACTGAAGCTTTCTTT.